This T cell receptor beta chain was found in a study of response to subunit inactivated influenza vaccine. One entry per CDR3 protein, called by TCRdb with MiXCR from the RT-PCR reads. There are roughly 760,000 distinct CDR3 sequences in the sample; 21% occur only once, and about a tenth lies in the top ten. In this sample, this clonotype turned up many times. Its specificity is not known. Study-level results: Every seasonal influenza vaccination brings in few new T cells, the authors suggested.

Specimen: PBMCs from blood, collected about 5 days after vaccination. The sequence derives from a man in his fifties who received an inactivated influenza vaccine.

CDR3 sequence: CSARDTQAGTEQFF. The CDR3 region has the DNA TGCAGTGCTAGAGACACACAAGCGGGAACCGAGCAGTTCTTC. The genes are TRBV20-1 and TRBJ2-1; 7 nucleotides agree with TRBD2. This CDR3 comprises 14 residues. In germline, CDR1 is DFQATT, CDR2 SNEGSKA (reference sequence). V trimming: 0 bases; J trimming: 10 bases; junction bases outside the gene matches: 9.